This T cell receptor beta chain was sequenced during a study of blood T cell repertoires in COVID-19. Study-wide context: Sites across the United States, Italy and Spain contributed samples from acute and convalescent COVID-19. Sources were T cells, B-cell-depleted T cells, or PBMCs; the material itself was cDNA or gDNA.

In regard to this clone: This sample also contains other DNA sequences that code for the same CDR3.

Authors' processing steps: Quantification of nucleated cells was approximated via reference gene primer amplification. Measured with immunoSEQ multiplex PCR; TCRdb has only the in-frame clones, and not every one. Clone size and the V and J calls come from that table; the DNA yielded D and trimming. The profile shows roughly 300,000 clones, about 93% of them singletons. Seattle patients were enrolled during active infection and followed longitudinally. The sample comprised peripheral blood. This receptor was identified in a woman in her twenties or thirties with COVID-19, enrolled during active disease.

The chain's CDR3 is CASSQAGTDSYEQYF. CDR3 sequence (DNA): TGCGCCAGCAGCCAAGCGGGGACTGATTCCTACGAGCAGTACTTC. The chain combines TRBV4-1 with TRBJ2-7; tentative D call: TRBD2 (6 bases). This CDR3 contains 15 residues. Germline V lookup: CDR1 MGHRA, CDR2 YSYEKL. Trimming pared 1 base from V and 1 base from J, leaving 11 bases between.